Below are 26 T cell receptor beta chains sequenced from a single sample in a study of blood T cell repertoires in COVID-19. Method: immunoSEQ multiplex PCR; TCRdb's copy keeps in-frame clones and lacks some. Altogether almost 300,000 clones are present, nearly 90% being singletons, with the ten largest covering around 10%. The sequencing sample was made of peripheral blood. The receptors were gathered from a woman in her twenties or thirties with COVID-19, enrolled during active disease.

Only a few counts were recorded for this clone. A junction boundary mismatches the germline segment, possibly from a read error. V is TRBV6-1 and J is TRBJ1-1, with D perhaps matching TRBD1 (5 bases). The V gene's germline CDR1 is MNHNS and CDR2 SASEGT. CDR3 size: 14 residues. For the CDR3, the DNA is TGTGCCAGCAGAGAAGGGGCAATTAAGACTGAAGCTTTCTTT. Translated: CASREGAIKTEAFF.

This sequence joins TRBV11-2 and TRBJ1-1, with 7 bases lining up with TRBD1. The CDR3 totals 15 residues. With V trimmed by 7 bases and J by 3 bases, 11 bases remained unmatched. Germline CDR1 is SGHAT and CDR2 is FQNNGV. This CDR3 reads CASIPNRGSDTEAFF. The CDR3 DNA reads as TGTGCCAGCATCCCGAACAGGGGTTCGGACACTGAAGCTTTCTTT.

The rearrangement uses TRBV24-1 and TRBJ1-5; TRBD1 agrees at 7 bases. Germline trimming cut 4 bases from V and 4 bases from J; bases unmatched to any gene: 3. The germline gives CDR1 KGHDR, CDR2 SFDVKD. The length of the CDR3 is 14 residues. For the CDR3, the DNA is TGTGCCACCAGTGAGGGACAGACGAATCAGCCCCAGCATTTT. As protein: CATSEGQTNQPQHF.

The rearrangement links TRBV4-1 to TRBJ2-3; the D gene is possibly TRBD2 (7 bases). V was shortened by 3 bases and J by 4 bases, with 23 bases between the two germline ends. Germline-derived CDR1 and CDR2 are MGHRA and YSYEKL. The CDR3 consists of 18 residues. CDR3 nucleotides: TGCGCCAGCAGCCATGCGCGCGGGGGCCGAGCCACGTCAGATACGCAGTATTTT. This encodes CASSHARGGRATSDTQYF.

The genes are TRBV7-2 and TRBJ1-2; D is unclear. The germline V and J ends were trimmed by 3 bases and 8 bases, with 16 bases remaining between them. The CDR3 loop spans 14 amino acids. Germline V gene sequence: CDR1 SGHTA, CDR2 FQGNSA. The CDR3 reads CASSLLAGVRGYTF. The CDR3, as DNA: TGTGCCAGCAGCTTGCTCGCGGGCGTCCGAGGCTACACCTTC. The variable domain in full, completed from reference TRBV7-2 and TRBJ1-2, reads GAGVSQSPSNKVTEKGKDVELRCDPISGHTALYWYRQSLGQGLEFLIYFQGNSAPDKSGLPSDRFSAERTGGSVSTLTIQRTQQEDSAVYLCASSLLAGVRGYTFGSGTRLTVV.

This chain uses TRBV5-1 with TRBJ2-2; tentative D call: TRBD2 (6 bases). CDR1 and CDR2 (germline): SGHRS, YFSETQ. This CDR3 comprises 15 residues. Trimming cost V 7 bases and J 4 bases, with 17 bases left between them. CDR3 in DNA: TGCGCCAGCCGGGGGACGCCTGGGAGCACCGGGGAGCTGTTTTTT. Its translation: CASRGTPGSTGELFF.

The chain joins TRBV10-3 to TRBJ1-2; TRBD1 matches at 8 bases. The CDR3 extends over 17 amino acids. Trimming cost V 3 bases and J 5 bases; bases outside gene matches: 14. Germline V gene lookup returns CDR1 ENHRY and CDR2 SYGVKD. The CDR3 region is CAISEARGQTSMYGYTF. The CDR3 DNA follows: TGTGCCATCAGTGAAGCCAGGGGGCAAACAAGTATGTATGGCTACACCTTC.

The rearrangement joins TRBV6-1 to TRBJ2-5, with 8 bases fitting TRBD2. This CDR3 has 11 amino acids. CDR1 is MNHNS, CDR2 SASEGT, per germline. After removal of 2 bases from V and 13 bases from J, the junction contained 3 bases not matched to a gene. The CDR3 loop is CASSELGLAYF. CDR3 nucleotides: TGTGCCAGCAGTGAACTAGGACTAGCGTACTTC.

V is TRBV2 and J is TRBJ1-6; D unclear. The germline V gene has CDR1 SNHLY and CDR2 FYNNEI. This CDR3 has 13 amino acids. The V gene lost 8 bases and the J gene lost 8 bases, with 13 bases spanning the gap. The CDR3 DNA sequence: TGTGCCAGCGGTAATCAGGAGGATTCACCCCTCCACTTT. Protein product: CASGNQEDSPLHF.

The J gene is TRBJ2-7, the V gene TRBV11-3, with D possibly TRBD2 on 5 matching bases. The ends were cut back, 6 bases at V and 3 bases at J, with 15 bases in the middle. From germline, CDR1 is SGHNT and CDR2 YENEEA. The CDR3 consists of 14 residues. The CDR3: CASSYEGWDYEQYF. The CDR3 region has the DNA TGTGCCAGCAGTTACGAGGGTTGGGACTACGAGCAGTACTTC.

The J gene is TRBJ1-1, the V gene TRBV5-6; 9 nucleotides align to TRBD1. CDR1 is SGHDT and CDR2 is YYEEEE in the germline V gene. V dropped 5 bases and J dropped 11; count of bases not matched to a gene: 13. The CDR3 is made up of 14 amino acids. CDR3 sequence: CASRRTGTGSGAFF. CDR3 bases: TGTGCCAGCAGACGGACCGGGACAGGGAGCGGGGCTTTCTTT.

This chain uses TRBV6-5 with TRBJ1-2; no definite D call. CDR1 is MNHEY and CDR2 is SVGAGI in the germline V gene. Trimming removed 6 bases from V and 4 bases from J, with 9 bases in between. This CDR3 has 12 amino acids. The CDR3 sequence: CASSQEFYGYTF. Here the CDR3 DNA reads TGTGCCAGCAGCCAAGAGTTCTATGGCTACACCTTC.

The V and J genes are TRBV15 and TRBJ2-3, with D perhaps TRBD1 (5 bases). The ends were cut back, 4 bases at V and 10 bases at J, with 18 bases in the middle. This CDR3 region has 14 residues. Germline loops: CDR1 LNHNV, CDR2 YYDKDF (reference sequence). The CDR3 sequence is CATSTEDTSISQYF. CDR3 nucleotide sequence: TGTGCCACCAGCACAGAGGACACGTCCATATCGCAGTATTTT.

This chain connects TRBV5-8 to TRBJ2-5, with D tentatively TRBD2 (6 bases). Germline CDR1 and CDR2: SGHTS and YDEGEE. CDR3 length: 17 residues. V was shortened by 3 bases and J by 2 bases, with 20 bases between the two germline ends. The CDR3 is CASSYRRGIAAQETQYF. In nucleotides, the CDR3 is TGTGCCAGCAGCTACCGAAGGGGAATAGCGGCTCAAGAGACCCAGTACTTC.

This clone was detected once. The rearrangement uses TRBV10-2 and TRBJ1-3; tentative D call: TRBD1 (5 bases). V lost 6 bases and J lost 9, with 18 bases in between. CDR3 size: 14 residues. In germline, CDR1 is WSHSY, CDR2 SAAADI. The CDR3 here is CASSRQPVRSTIYF. CDR3 nucleotide sequence: TGCGCCAGCAGCCGACAGCCGGTGAGGAGCACCATATATTTT.

The rearrangement links TRBV6-6 to TRBJ1-2, with D unresolved. The V gene's germline CDR1 is MNHNY and CDR2 SVGAGI (reference sequence). There are 13 residues in the CDR3. Trimming stripped 0 bases from V and 8 bases from J, with 10 bases between. The CDR3 loop reads CASSYSTSQGYTF. The DNA of the CDR3 is TGTGCCAGCAGTTACTCGACATCGCAGGGCTACACCTTC.

The chain carries TRBV2 and TRBJ2-3; 7 bases are a match to TRBD2. The V segment lost 10 bases and the J segment 5 bases; nucleotides outside the gene matches: 6. This CDR3 has 12 residues. Germline V gene sequence: CDR1 SNHLY, CDR2 FYNNEI. This CDR3 reads CATAGRVDTQYF. The CDR3 region has the DNA TGTGCCACCGCAGGGAGGGTAGATACGCAGTATTTT. Complete variable domain (other parts from reference TRBV2 and TRBJ2-3): EPEVTQTPSHQVTQMGQEVILRCVPISNHLYFYWYRQILGQKVEFLVSFYNNEISEKSEIFDDQFSVERPDGSNFTLKIRSTKLEDSAMYFCATAGRVDTQYFGPGTRLTVL.

With respect to this clone: One junction end disagrees with the germline gene, perhaps due to a read error. V usage is TRBV10-3 and J usage is TRBJ1-4, with a possible D match to TRBD1 (5 bases). Germline CDR1 and CDR2: ENHRY and SYGVKD. The CDR3 has 13 residues. The CDR3 coding sequence is TGCACCCCGACGGACACCTGCCAAGAAAAACTGTTTTTT. It codes for CTPTDTCQEKLFF.

The chain joins TRBV3-1 (or the pseudogene TRBV3-2) to TRBJ2-4; TRBD2 aligns across 11 bases. Germline assignment: CDR1 LGHDT and CDR2 YNNKEL (reference sequence). The J segment lost 0 bases and the V segment lost 3 bases, leaving 13 bases of the junction unmatched. This CDR3 has 20 residues. CDR3 sequence: CASSHRSSSGGHLAKNIQYF. As DNA, the CDR3 is TGTGCCAGCAGCCACCGTTCCTCTAGCGGGGGGCATTTAGCCAAAAACATTCAGTACTTC.

J is TRBJ2-1 and V is TRBV4-1, with D hard to call. CDR1 and CDR2 from the germline V gene are MGHRA and YSYEKL. With 0 bases removed from V and 2 bases from J, the gap between germline ends came to 11 bases. This CDR3 contains 16 residues. The CDR3 DNA sequence: TGCGCCAGCAGCCAAGACACCGGCGGCGCCTACAATGAGCAGTTCTTC. Translation gives CASSQDTGGAYNEQFF.

The chain joins TRBV9 to TRBJ2-3; TRBD2 matches at 9 bases. The CDR3 length is 15 residues. Germline V gene data show CDR1 as SGDLS and CDR2 as YYNGEE. V lost 0 bases and J lost 3; bases outside the gene matches: 2. CDR3 coding DNA: TGTGCCAGCAGCGTAGCCACTAGCGGGACAGATACGCAGTATTTT. This gives the protein CASSVATSGTDTQYF.

V gene TRBV21-1 combines with J gene TRBJ1-2; the table's D call, TRBD1, was not checked against the DNA. TRBV21-1 represents a pseudogene. The CDR3 length is 13 residues. CDR3 loop: CASRYRVLDGYTF. The CDR3, as DNA: TGTGCCAGCAGGTACAGGGTTTTGGACGGCTACACCTTC.

The V call is TRBV7-2, the J call TRBJ1-1, with D possibly matching TRBD1 (5 bases). Trimming removed 5 bases at V and 4 bases at J, with 14 bases between. Germline V lookup: CDR1 SGHTA, CDR2 FQGNSA. The CDR3 has 14 residues. CDR3 coding DNA: TGTGCCAGCAGCCCCGGGGGTCGGACCACTGAAGCTTTCTTT. It specifies CASSPGGRTTEAFF. Drawing the rest from reference TRBV7-2 and TRBJ1-1, the complete variable domain is GAGVSQSPSNKVTEKGKDVELRCDPISGHTALYWYRQSLGQGLEFLIYFQGNSAPDKSGLPSDRFSAERTGGSVSTLTIQRTQQEDSAVYLCASSPGGRTTEAFFGQGTRLTVV.

This clone was recorded once. The V call is TRBV19, the J call TRBJ1-6; 8 nucleotides agree with TRBD1. Germline CDR1 reads LNHDA; CDR2 reads SQIVND (reference sequence). The CDR3 runs 16 residues. The J segment lost 7 bases and the V segment lost 6 bases, leaving 11 bases of the junction unmatched. DNA of the CDR3: TGTGCCAGTAGCCGCAGACAGGGGATTTTGAATTCACCCCTCCACTTT. Its translation is CASSRRQGILNSPLHF.

V usage is TRBV28 and J usage is TRBJ2-3; 10 bases fit TRBD2. Germline assignment: CDR1 MDHEN and CDR2 SYDVKM. The length of the CDR3 is 17 residues. The V segment lost 2 bases and the J segment 1 base; nucleotides outside the gene matches: 6. CDR3: CASSLALAGGRTDTQYF. The CDR3 DNA reads as TGTGCCAGCAGTTTAGCCTTAGCGGGGGGACGCACAGATACGCAGTATTTT.

This chain joins TRBV23-1 and TRBJ2-5; 8 positions agree with TRBD1. TRBV23-1 is placed among ORFs of uncertain function. V lost 3 bases to trimming and J lost 3 bases; unmatched junction nucleotides: 0. The CDR3 has 13 residues. The DNA for the CDR3 is TGCGCCAGCAGTCAGACAGGGGAAGAGACCCAGTACTTC. Translation: CASSQTGEETQYF.